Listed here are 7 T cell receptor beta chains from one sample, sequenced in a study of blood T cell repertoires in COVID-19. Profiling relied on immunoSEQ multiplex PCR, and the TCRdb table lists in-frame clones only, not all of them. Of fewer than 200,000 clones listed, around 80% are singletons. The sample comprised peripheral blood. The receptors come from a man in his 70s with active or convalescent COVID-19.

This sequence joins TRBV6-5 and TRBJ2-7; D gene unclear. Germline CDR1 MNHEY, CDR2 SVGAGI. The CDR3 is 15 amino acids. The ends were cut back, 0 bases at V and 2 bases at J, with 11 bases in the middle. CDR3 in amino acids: CASSYSLTTPYEQYF. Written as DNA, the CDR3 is TGTGCCAGCAGTTACTCCCTCACTACCCCCTACGAGCAGTACTTC.

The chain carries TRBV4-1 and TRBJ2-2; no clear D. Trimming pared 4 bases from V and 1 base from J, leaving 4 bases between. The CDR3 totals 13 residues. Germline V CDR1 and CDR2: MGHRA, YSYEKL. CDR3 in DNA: TGCGCCAGCAGCCTCTGGAACACCGGGGAGCTGTTTTTT. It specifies CASSLWNTGELFF.

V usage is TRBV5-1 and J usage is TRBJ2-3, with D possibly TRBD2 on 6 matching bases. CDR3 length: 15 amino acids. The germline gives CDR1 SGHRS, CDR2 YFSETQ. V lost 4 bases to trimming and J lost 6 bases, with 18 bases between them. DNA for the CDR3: TGCGCCAGCAGCACATCCGGGACTTCCGGGGATACGCAGTATTTT. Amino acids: CASSTSGTSGDTQYF.

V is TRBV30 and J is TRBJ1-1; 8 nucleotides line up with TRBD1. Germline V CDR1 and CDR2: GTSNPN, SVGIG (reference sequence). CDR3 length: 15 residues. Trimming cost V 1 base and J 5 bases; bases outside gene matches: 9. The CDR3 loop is CAWSANGQGETEAFF. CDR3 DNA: TGTGCCTGGAGTGCAAACGGACAGGGAGAGACTGAAGCTTTCTTT.

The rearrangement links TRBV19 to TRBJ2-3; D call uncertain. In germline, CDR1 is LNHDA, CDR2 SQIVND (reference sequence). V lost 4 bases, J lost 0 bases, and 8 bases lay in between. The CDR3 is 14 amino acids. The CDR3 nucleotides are TGTGCCAGTAGTAGCAGATCCAGCACAGATACGCAGTATTTT. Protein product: CASSSRSSTDTQYF.

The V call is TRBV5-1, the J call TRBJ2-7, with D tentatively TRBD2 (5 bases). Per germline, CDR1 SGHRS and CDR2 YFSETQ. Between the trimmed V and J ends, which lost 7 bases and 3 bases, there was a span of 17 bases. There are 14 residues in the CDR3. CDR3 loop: CASRTAVGDYEQYF. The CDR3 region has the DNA TGCGCCAGCCGGACGGCTGTCGGGGACTACGAGCAGTACTTC.

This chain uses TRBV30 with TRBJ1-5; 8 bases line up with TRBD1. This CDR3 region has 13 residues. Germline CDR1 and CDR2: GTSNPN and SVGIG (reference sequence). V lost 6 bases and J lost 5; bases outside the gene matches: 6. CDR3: CACSGQGDQPQHF. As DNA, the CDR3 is TGTGCCTGTAGCGGACAGGGCGATCAGCCCCAGCATTTT.